This record looks at one TCR beta chain sequence and its context. This entry comes from a study of T cell responses to AZD1222 COVID-19 vaccine. The trim removed 4 bases at V and 5 bases at J, leaving 8 bases unmatched. Germline V gene sequence: CDR1 SGHAT, CDR2 FQNNGV. The CDR3 loop spans 15 amino acids. Some clones are missing from TCRdb's copy, which holds only in-frame ones; the method was immunoSEQ multiplex PCR. The sample carries 200,000 or so clones, 75% to 90% recorded once. Sequencing was performed on peripheral blood, taken on day 0 of MenACWY control vaccination. The clonotype originates from an adult in good health. This chain links TRBV11-2 with TRBJ2-5; 9 positions match TRBD1. CDR3 loop: CASSSTGTGYETQYF. Written as DNA, the CDR3 is TGTGCCAGCAGCTCTACCGGGACAGGGTACGAGACCCAGTACTTC.